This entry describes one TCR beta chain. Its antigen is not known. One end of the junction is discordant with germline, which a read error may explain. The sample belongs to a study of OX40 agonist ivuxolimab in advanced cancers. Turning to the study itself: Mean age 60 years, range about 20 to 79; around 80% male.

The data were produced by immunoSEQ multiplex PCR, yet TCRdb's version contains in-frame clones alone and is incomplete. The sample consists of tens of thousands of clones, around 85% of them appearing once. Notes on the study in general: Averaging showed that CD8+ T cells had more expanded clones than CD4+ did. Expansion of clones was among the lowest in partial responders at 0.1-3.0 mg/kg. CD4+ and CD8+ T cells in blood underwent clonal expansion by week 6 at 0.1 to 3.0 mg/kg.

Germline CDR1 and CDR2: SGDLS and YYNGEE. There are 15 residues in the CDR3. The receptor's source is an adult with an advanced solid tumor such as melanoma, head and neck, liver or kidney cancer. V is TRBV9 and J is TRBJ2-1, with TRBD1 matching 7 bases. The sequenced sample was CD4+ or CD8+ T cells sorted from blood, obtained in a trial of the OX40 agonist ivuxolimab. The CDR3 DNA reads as TGTGCCAGCAGCATAGACAGGGCCTCCAACAATGAGCAGTTCTTC. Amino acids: CASSIDRASNNEQFF.